The clone carrying this T cell receptor (beta chain) occurred a few times. No antigen is known for it. The CDR3 is 14 amino acids. Trimming shortened V by 5 bases and J by 11 bases, and 18 bases separated the two germline ends. The source of the sample is a study of T-cell memory formation after mild COVID-19. The study's findings and limits: Pre-infection memory contained some responding clones, which suggested that cross-reactive memory had joined.

TCRdb used MiXCR to reprocess the 5' RACE reads, holding one entry per CDR3 protein. The repertoire consists of 250,000 to 300,000 distinct CDR3 sequences, with 15% to 20% occurring once and the leading ten covering about a fifth. The clonotype comes from a man between 18 and 29 years old who had mild COVID-19 (a few samples of this study predate the infection). Cell type and time point are not known. This chain connects TRBV12-3 or TRBV12-4 to TRBJ1-4; D not certain. What was sequenced was PBMCs or a T cell subset sorted from them (not recorded which). The CDR3 is CASSGPPGGPKLFF. The CDR3 DNA follows: TGTGCCAGCAGTGGCCCCCCAGGTGGCCCTAAACTGTTTTTT.